This T cell receptor beta chain was retrieved from a study of cytomegalovirus exposure and HLA in healthy donors. The study, taken as a whole, reports: According to an earlier analysis, most TCR beta V segments yielded productive rearrangements about 90% or about 30% of the time. It was 164 TCR beta chains that were listed as cytomegalovirus-associated. HLA alleles showed associations with 16,951 TCR beta sequences in a later analysis, at a 0.05 false discovery rate. CMV serostatus was the only immune exposure information that was available.

Both 60 Vbeta primers and 13 Jbeta primers went into the PCR. Sequencing used immunoSEQ multiplex PCR; TCRdb keeps in-frame clones, though not all of them. The sample shows around 150,000 clones, 70% to 85% of them seen only once. The ends were cut back, 0 bases at V and 9 bases at J, with 11 bases in the middle. Germline-derived CDR1 and CDR2 are MGHRA and YSYEKL. This CDR3 comprises 14 residues. This clone was picked up one time. Its antigen is undetermined. J is TRBJ2-2 and V is TRBV4-1; D not certain. Sequenced: PBMCs. The clonotype originates from a man in his forties in good health and CMV-seronegative. This CDR3 is CASSQDPLSRELFF. The CDR3 DNA follows: TGCGCCAGCAGCCAAGATCCCCTCTCCCGGGAGCTGTTTTTT.